This TCR beta chain was sequenced for a study of blood T cell repertoires in COVID-19. About the research overall: Specimens from acute and convalescent COVID-19 originated in the United States, Italy and Spain.

Original analysis: Nucleated cell counts were estimated from reference gene primer amplification. Data came from immunoSEQ multiplex PCR; TCRdb stores just in-frame clones and leaves some out. For V, J and clone size, that table is used; D and trimming come from the DNA. This repertoire shows about 100,000 clones, about 86% found once; its top ten account for 2.7%. The CDR3 has 13 residues. Germline CDR1 reads MGHDK; CDR2 reads SYGVNS. Trimming pared 5 bases from V and 4 bases from J, leaving 11 bases between. Recruitment covered 20 to 25 US areas and drew participants whose ages spanned roughly 18 to 100 years.

The TCR sequence derives from a woman aged 50 to 60 who had recovered from COVID-19. This chain joins TRBV25-1 and TRBJ2-5; D gene ambiguous. What was sequenced was PBMCs or T cells enriched from blood (not recorded which). The CDR3 coding sequence is TGTGCCAGCAGTACTTCTCTCCCAGAGACCCAGTACTTC. It codes for CASSTSLPETQYF.